A single sample gave rise to the 30 T cell receptor beta chains below, sequenced in a study of blood T cell repertoires in COVID-19. Here immunoSEQ multiplex PCR was the method, and the copy in TCRdb shows in-frame clones only, minus some. The data hold a few hundred thousand clones, with about four fifths observed a single time. Material: peripheral blood. All receptors come from a young woman with acute or convalescent COVID-19.

V is TRBV10-3 and J is TRBJ2-5, with 8 nucleotides matching TRBD2. In germline, CDR1 is ENHRY, CDR2 SYGVKD. CDR3 length: 15 amino acids. J lost 4 bases, V lost 6 bases, and 10 bases had no gene match. This CDR3 reads CAIRPGLVSSETQYF. The DNA for the CDR3 is TGTGCCATCAGACCGGGACTAGTGAGCTCAGAGACCCAGTACTTC.

V is TRBV15 and J is TRBJ1-2, with D perhaps TRBD1 (5 bases). The CDR3 covers 16 residues. From germline, CDR1 is LNHNV and CDR2 YYDKDF (reference sequence). V lost 0 bases and J 4 bases, leaving 15 bases between the germline ends. CDR3 coding DNA: TGTGCCACCAGCAGAGATCTGGGGCAGCCGGTCTATGGCTACACCTTC. Amino acid sequence: CATSRDLGQPVYGYTF. Complete variable domain (other parts from reference TRBV15 and TRBJ1-2): DAMVIQNPRYQVTQFGKPVTLSCSQTLNHNVMYWYQQKSSQAPKLLFHYYDKDFNNEADTPDNFQSRRPNTSFCFLDIRSPGLGDTAMYLCATSRDLGQPVYGYTFGSGTRLTVV.

This clone was seen only a few times. The chain joins TRBV3-1 (or the pseudogene TRBV3-2) to TRBJ2-7, with 9 nucleotides matching TRBD2. This CDR3 is 13 amino acids long. Germline V lookup: CDR1 LGHDT, CDR2 YNNKEL (reference sequence). V lost 8 bases and J lost 6; bases outside the gene matches: 8. The CDR3 DNA reads as TGTGCCAGCGGTATAGCGGGAGTCGGCGAGCAGTACTTC. Translating gives CASGIAGVGEQYF.

This sequence joins TRBV29-1 and TRBJ2-7; 7 bases align to TRBD1. Looked up from germline, CDR1 is SQVTM and CDR2 is ANQGSEA. CDR3 length: 14 residues. V lost 4 bases, J lost 1 base, and 7 bases stayed unmatched. The CDR3 nucleotides are TGCAGCGTTGTCGAGGGGGCGGCTTCCTACGAGCAGTACTTC. Its protein product is CSVVEGAASYEQYF.

J is TRBJ1-1 and V is TRBV5-6; 8 bases fit TRBD1. The V gene end was trimmed by 3 bases and the J gene end by 3 bases; junction bases not matched to a gene: 7. This CDR3 has 15 residues. Germline CDR1 reads SGHDT; CDR2 reads YYEEEE. The CDR3 region has the DNA TGTGCCAGCAGCTCGTTGGACAGGGATGACACTGAAGCTTTCTTT. Its translation: CASSSLDRDDTEAFF.

V usage is TRBV5-1 and J usage is TRBJ2-1, with 10 bases that match TRBD2. The CDR3 runs 17 residues. The germline gives CDR1 SGHRS, CDR2 YFSETQ. Unmatched junction bases numbered 6, after V lost 0 bases and J lost 3 bases. The CDR3 loop reads CASSLGVLAGVYNEQFF. Written as DNA, the CDR3 is TGCGCCAGCAGCTTGGGGGTCCTAGCGGGGGTCTACAATGAGCAGTTCTTC.

This chain connects TRBV29-1 to TRBJ1-1, with 7 bases matching TRBD1. This CDR3 contains 15 residues. Trimming took 4 bases from V and 0 from J; bases not matched to a gene: 8. The germline gives CDR1 SQVTM, CDR2 ANQGSEA. CDR3 DNA sequence: TGCAGCGTTGGCGGATCCGGGACAGTGAACACTGAAGCTTTCTTT. Its protein is CSVGGSGTVNTEAFF. Using reference TRBV29-1 and TRBJ1-1 for the parts outside the CDR3, the full variable domain is SAVISQKPSRDICQRGTSLTIQCQVDSQVTMMFWYRQQPGQSLTLIATANQGSEATYESGFVIDKFPISRPNLTFSTLTVSNMSPEDSSIYLCSVGGSGTVNTEAFFGQGTRLTVV.

The chain couples TRBV28 to TRBJ1-2; weak D call: TRBD1 (6 bases). The length of the CDR3 is 15 residues. The germline V gene encodes CDR1 MDHEN and CDR2 SYDVKM. The V end lost 3 bases, the J end lost 4 bases, and 15 bases lay between the germline ends. This chain's CDR3 is CASSLGRGMGYGYTF. CDR3 sequence (DNA): TGTGCCAGCAGTTTGGGCAGGGGTATGGGCTATGGCTACACCTTC.

Of note for this clone: Other DNA sequences in the sample encode the same CDR3. V and J are TRBV4-3 and TRBJ2-1, with 8 bases that match TRBD2. Germline CDR1 is LGHNA and CDR2 is YSLEER. V trimming: 0 bases; J trimming: 3 bases; junction bases outside the gene matches: 4. This CDR3 region has 16 residues. Written as DNA, the CDR3 is TGCGCCAGCAGCCAAGATATCAGCGGGAGCTACAATGAGCAGTTCTTC. As protein: CASSQDISGSYNEQFF.

This rearrangement joins TRBV7-2 to TRBJ2-4; possible D gene TRBD1, 6 bases. CDR3 size: 17 residues. Between the trimmed V and J ends, which lost 5 bases and 6 bases, there was a span of 23 bases. Germline V gene sequence: CDR1 SGHTA, CDR2 FQGNSA. The CDR3 loop reads CASSPSHTRGIGNIQYF. The CDR3 DNA is TGTGCCAGCAGCCCATCCCATACTAGGGGGATCGGAAACATTCAGTACTTC.

The chain couples TRBV4-3 to TRBJ2-1; 7 nucleotides line up with TRBD2. The trim removed 4 bases at V and 8 bases at J, leaving 8 bases unmatched. The CDR3 covers 14 residues. Germline values: CDR1 LGHNA, CDR2 YSLEER. CDR3 region: CASSRGLVADEQFF. The DNA for the CDR3 is TGCGCCAGCAGCCGCGGACTAGTCGCCGATGAGCAGTTCTTC.

V gene TRBV7-3 combines with J gene TRBJ1-2; possible D gene TRBD1, 6 bases. The CDR3 extends over 15 amino acids. V was clipped by 4 bases and J by 6 bases, with 18 bases between them. Per germline, CDR1 SGHTA and CDR2 FQGTGA. CDR3 DNA: TGTGCCAGCAGCTCGACAGGTGGTTTCGTCGATGGCTACACCTTC. Protein: CASSSTGGFVDGYTF.

This chain connects TRBV3-1 (or the pseudogene TRBV3-2) to TRBJ2-1, with 8 positions matching TRBD2. The V segment lost 7 bases and the J segment 1 base; nucleotides outside the gene matches: 12. Germline CDR1 is LGHDT and CDR2 is YNNKEL (reference sequence). The CDR3 contains 17 residues. Here the CDR3 DNA reads TGTGCCAGCACCCCGGGCCACCTAGCGGGTTCCTACAATGAGCAGTTCTTC. It specifies CASTPGHLAGSYNEQFF.

This sequence joins TRBV10-1 and TRBJ2-6, with TRBD1 matching over 12 bases. Germline V gives CDR1 WNHNN, CDR2 SYGVQD (reference sequence). After removal of 6 bases from V and 4 bases from J, the junction contained 10 bases not matched to a gene. This CDR3 contains 18 residues. CDR3 sequence: CASRRRDRGLAGANVLTF. As DNA, the CDR3 is TGCGCCAGCAGGCGCCGGGACAGGGGGCTTGCCGGGGCCAACGTCCTGACTTTC.

The genes are TRBV10-3 and TRBJ1-4, with no clear D. Germline CDR1 and CDR2: ENHRY and SYGVKD. The CDR3 is made up of 15 amino acids. V lost 0 bases, J lost 7 bases, and 12 bases lay in between. CDR3 in amino acids: CAISESETYGEKLFF. In DNA, the CDR3 is TGTGCCATCAGTGAGTCCGAGACTTATGGTGAAAAACTGTTTTTT.

The V and J genes are TRBV5-8 and TRBJ1-5; 7 nucleotides line up with TRBD1. The CDR3 is 16 amino acids. The junction had 7 bases not matched to a gene; V was cut back by 4 bases and J by 0 bases. In germline, CDR1 is SGHTS, CDR2 YDEGEE. The CDR3 spells CASSPRQGLSNQPQHF. Written as DNA, the CDR3 is TGTGCCAGCAGCCCACGACAGGGACTTAGCAATCAGCCCCAGCATTTT.

The chain uses TRBV18 and TRBJ2-1; D is unclear. CDR3 size: 13 residues. Germline CDR1 is KGHSH and CDR2 is LQKENI. Between the trimmed V and J ends, which lost 3 bases and 5 bases, there was a span of 8 bases. CDR3 loop: CASSPNFHNEQFF. The DNA of the CDR3 is TGTGCCAGCTCACCGAACTTCCACAATGAGCAGTTCTTC.

This chain joins TRBV5-8 and TRBJ2-7; TRBD2 is a possible D gene (6 bases). CDR3 length: 16 amino acids. Trimming removed 0 bases from V and 4 bases from J, with 17 bases in between. CDR1 SGHTS and CDR2 YDEGEE come from the germline V gene. The CDR3 loop reads CASSLVGGTSRYEQYF. CDR3 bases: TGTGCCAGCAGCTTGGTCGGGGGTACCTCCCGATACGAGCAGTACTTC.

V usage is TRBV7-9 and J usage is TRBJ2-3, with TRBD2 identical over 12 bases. Germline CDR1 is SEHNR and CDR2 is FQNEAQ (reference sequence). V gave up 3 bases and J gave up 5 bases; unmatched junction bases: 3. This CDR3 has 15 amino acids. CDR3 DNA: TGTGCCAGCAGCTTGACTAGCGGGAGTAAAGATACGCAGTATTTT. Encoded protein: CASSLTSGSKDTQYF.

CDR3 protein: CASSQDGTRYYEQYF. CDR3 DNA: TGCGCCAGCAGCCAAGATGGGACTAGATACTACGAGCAGTACTTC. This rearrangement joins TRBV4-3 to TRBJ2-7; 8 positions agree with TRBD2. Germline V lookup: CDR1 LGHNA, CDR2 YSLEER. The CDR3 is made up of 15 amino acids. J gave up 3 bases and V 0 bases, and 4 bases lay outside the gene matches.

The V and J genes are TRBV30 and TRBJ2-7, with 7 bases aligning to TRBD2. V lost 0 bases, J lost 6 bases, and 5 bases stayed unmatched. The V gene's germline CDR1 is GTSNPN and CDR2 SVGIG (reference sequence). The CDR3 has 13 amino acids. As DNA, the CDR3 is TGTGCCTGGAGTGTCGGGGGAGGGGTCGAGCAGTACTTC. Protein product: CAWSVGGGVEQYF.

This rearrangement joins TRBV19 to TRBJ2-5; the D gene is possibly TRBD1 (6 bases). The CDR3 is 12 amino acids. Trimming shortened V by 8 bases and J by 5 bases, and 12 bases separated the two germline ends. From germline, CDR1 is LNHDA and CDR2 SQIVND (reference sequence). In DNA form, the CDR3 reads TGTGCCAGTTCACAGGGTGGGGAGACCCAGTACTTC. As protein: CASSQGGETQYF.

The CDR3: CASSTLAGAGYGYTF. The DNA of the CDR3 is TGTGCCAGTAGTACTTTGGCGGGAGCCGGCTATGGCTACACCTTC. The rearrangement uses TRBV19 and TRBJ1-2; D gene uncertain. CDR1 is LNHDA and CDR2 is SQIVND in the germline V gene (reference sequence). The CDR3 spans 15 residues. Trimming removed 4 bases at V and 4 bases at J, with 16 bases between.

This sequence joins TRBV30 and TRBJ1-2; no clear D. Germline CDR1 is GTSNPN and CDR2 is SVGIG (reference sequence). The CDR3 consists of 12 residues. Trimming shortened V by 4 bases and J by 6 bases, and 12 bases separated the two germline ends. CDR3 nucleotides: TGTGCCTGGACTCTCGGAGGTCATGGCTACACCTTC. This sequence encodes CAWTLGGHGYTF.

The rearrangement links TRBV7-8 to TRBJ2-1; 9 positions agree with TRBD2. CDR1 is SGHVS and CDR2 is FQNEAQ in the germline V gene. V was pared by 0 bases and J by 10 bases, with 16 bases of the junction left unmatched. This CDR3 contains 18 residues. CDR3 sequence reads: CASSLAGSLAGADVEQFF. Written as DNA, the CDR3 is TGTGCCAGCAGCTTAGCGGGGTCCTTAGCGGGGGCGGATGTAGAGCAGTTCTTC. The full variable domain, its missing parts supplied by reference TRBV7-8 and TRBJ2-1, is GAGVSQSPRYKVAKRGQDVALRCDPISGHVSLFWYQQALGQGPEFLTYFQNEAQLDKSGLPSDRFFAERPEGSVSTLKIQRTQQEDSAVYLCASSLAGSLAGADVEQFFGPGTRLTVL.

This rearrangement joins TRBV7-2 to TRBJ1-1, with D possibly matching TRBD1 (5 bases). CDR1 and CDR2 (germline): SGHTA, FQGNSA. The CDR3 is made up of 15 amino acids. Trimming removed 1 base at V and 1 base at J, with 10 bases between. In DNA, the CDR3 is TGTGCCAGCAGCTTAGGGGGGGGTCCGAACACTGAAGCTTTCTTT. Its protein is CASSLGGGPNTEAFF.

The chain employs TRBV7-9 and TRBJ1-1, with TRBD1 identical over 7 bases. V dropped 7 bases and J dropped 1; count of bases not matched to a gene: 15. CDR3 length: 17 residues. Germline loops: CDR1 SEHNR, CDR2 FQNEAQ (reference sequence). The CDR3 sequence: CASTDLQGRAQNTEAFF. In DNA, the CDR3 is TGTGCCAGCACCGACCTACAGGGGCGCGCGCAGAACACTGAAGCTTTCTTT. Combining the CDR3 with reference TRBV7-9 and TRBJ1-1 gives the whole variable domain DTGVSQNPRHKITKRGQNVTFRCDPISEHNRLYWYRQTLGQGPEFLTYFQNEAQLEKSRLLSDRFSAERPKGSFSTLEIQRTEQGDSAMYLCASTDLQGRAQNTEAFFGQGTRLTVV.

The CDR3 sequence is CASSLKRKGKSTDTQYF. CDR3 in DNA: TGTGCCAGCAGTTTAAAGAGAAAGGGGAAAAGCACAGATACGCAGTATTTT. The rearrangement uses TRBV28 and TRBJ2-3; D may be TRBD1 (5 bases). This CDR3 is 17 amino acids long. V was trimmed by 2 bases and J by 0 bases, leaving 15 bases between them. Germline-derived CDR1 and CDR2 are MDHEN and SYDVKM.

This sequence joins TRBV10-3 and TRBJ1-1, with 8 bases aligning to TRBD1. With V trimmed by 2 bases and J by 6 bases, 8 bases remained unmatched. CDR3 size: 15 residues. CDR1 ENHRY and CDR2 SYGVKD come from the germline V gene. The CDR3 loop reads CAISELGQGPPEAFF. The CDR3 DNA reads as TGTGCCATCAGTGAGCTCGGACAGGGACCCCCTGAAGCTTTCTTT.

CDR3 loop: CASSYLMRDTQYF. CDR3 DNA: TGTGCCAGCAGTTACTTGATGCGAGATACGCAGTATTTT. The genes are TRBV6-2 or TRBV6-3 and TRBJ2-3, with D unclear. The CDR3 spans 13 residues. CDR1 and CDR2 from the germline V gene are MNHEY and SVGEGT. V was shortened by 1 base and J by 5 bases, with 7 bases between the two germline ends.